The present entry profiles one T cell receptor beta chain with its context. The table came from immunoSEQ multiplex PCR; TCRdb's copy has only in-frame clones and leaves some out. The table includes approximately 220,000 clones, around 83% detected once. This CDR3 contains 17 residues. Germline-derived CDR1 and CDR2 are ENHRY and SYGVKD. Losses at the gene ends were 2 bases for V and 0 bases for J; bases not matched to a gene: 5. This sample stems from a study of blood T cell repertoires in COVID-19. The wider study: PBMCs, B-cell-depleted T cells, or T cells were the source of the cDNA or gDNA that made up the material.

Sequencing was performed on peripheral blood. V is TRBV10-3 and J is TRBJ2-2, with 8 bases matching TRBD2. The sequence was obtained from a man aged 50 or older who had recovered from COVID-19. The CDR3 protein is CAISEPSGRSNTGELFF. CDR3 in DNA: TGTGCCATCAGTGAGCCCAGCGGGAGATCGAACACCGGGGAGCTGTTTTTT.